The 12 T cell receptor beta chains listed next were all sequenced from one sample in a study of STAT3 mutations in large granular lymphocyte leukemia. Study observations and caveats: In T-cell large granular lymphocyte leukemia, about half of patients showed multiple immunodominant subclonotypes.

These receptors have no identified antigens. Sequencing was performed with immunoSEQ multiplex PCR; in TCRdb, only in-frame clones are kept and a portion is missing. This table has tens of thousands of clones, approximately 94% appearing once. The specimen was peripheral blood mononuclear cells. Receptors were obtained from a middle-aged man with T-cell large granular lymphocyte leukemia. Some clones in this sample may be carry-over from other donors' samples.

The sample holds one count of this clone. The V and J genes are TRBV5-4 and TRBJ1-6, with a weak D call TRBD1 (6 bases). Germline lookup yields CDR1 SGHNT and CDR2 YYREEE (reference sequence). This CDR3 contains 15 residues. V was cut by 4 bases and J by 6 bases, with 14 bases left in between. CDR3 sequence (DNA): TGTGCCAGCAGCACCAAGACAGGCGCTAATTCACCCCTCCACTTT. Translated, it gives CASSTKTGANSPLHF.

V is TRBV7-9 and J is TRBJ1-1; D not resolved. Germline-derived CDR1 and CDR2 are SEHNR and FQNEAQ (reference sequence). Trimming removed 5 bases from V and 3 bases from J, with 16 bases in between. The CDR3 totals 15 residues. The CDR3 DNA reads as TGTGCCAGCAGCCCTATTGGTTGGAGGGACACTGAAGCTTTCTTT. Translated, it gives CASSPIGWRDTEAFF.

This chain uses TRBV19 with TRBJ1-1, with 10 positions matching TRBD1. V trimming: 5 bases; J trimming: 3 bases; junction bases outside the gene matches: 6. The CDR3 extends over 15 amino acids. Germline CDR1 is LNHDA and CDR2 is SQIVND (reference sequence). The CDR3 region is CASSGDRGEDTEAFF. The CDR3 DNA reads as TGTGCCAGTAGTGGGGACAGGGGAGAGGACACTGAAGCTTTCTTT. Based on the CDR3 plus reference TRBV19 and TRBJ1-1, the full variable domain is DGGITQSPKYLFRKEGQNVTLSCEQNLNHDAMYWYRQDPGQGLRLIYYSQIVNDFQKGDIAEGYSVSREKKESFPLTVTSAQKNPTAFYLCASSGDRGEDTEAFFGQGTRLTVV.

CDR3 region: CASSQEGFPQHF. For the CDR3, the DNA is TGTGCCAGCAGCCAAGAGGGCTTCCCCCAGCATTTT. This chain links TRBV4-2 with TRBJ1-5, with unresolved D. V lost 0 bases and J 10 bases, leaving 7 bases between the germline ends. CDR1 and CDR2 (germline): LGHNA, YNFKEQ. The length of the CDR3 is 12 residues.

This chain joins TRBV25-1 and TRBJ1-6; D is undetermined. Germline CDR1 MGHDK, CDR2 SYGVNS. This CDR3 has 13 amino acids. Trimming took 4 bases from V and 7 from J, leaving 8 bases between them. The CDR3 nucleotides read TGTGCCAGCAGTGCAAATTGGAATTCACCCCTCCACTTT. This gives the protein CASSANWNSPLHF.

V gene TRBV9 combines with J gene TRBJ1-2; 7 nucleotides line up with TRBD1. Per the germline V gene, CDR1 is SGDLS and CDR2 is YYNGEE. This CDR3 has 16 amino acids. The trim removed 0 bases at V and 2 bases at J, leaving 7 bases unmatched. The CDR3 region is CASSVGDRVSNYGYTF. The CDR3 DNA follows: TGTGCCAGCAGCGTAGGCGACAGGGTGTCGAACTATGGCTACACCTTC.

DNA of the CDR3: TGCGCCAGCAGCTCCTTGGGGGGCAGAAACACCATATATTTT. Protein sequence: CASSSLGGRNTIYF. The chain couples TRBV5-1 to TRBJ1-3, with D tentatively TRBD1 (6 bases). The ends were cut back, 3 bases at V and 5 bases at J, with 12 bases in the middle. The CDR3 loop spans 14 amino acids. CDR1 is SGHRS and CDR2 is YFSETQ in the germline V gene.

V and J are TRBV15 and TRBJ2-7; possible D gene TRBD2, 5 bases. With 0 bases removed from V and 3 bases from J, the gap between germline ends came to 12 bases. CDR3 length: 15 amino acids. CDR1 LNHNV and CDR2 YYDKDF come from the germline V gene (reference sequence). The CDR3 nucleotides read TGTGCCACCAGCAGAGATCGGGAACTCATCTACGAGCAGTACTTC. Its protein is CATSRDRELIYEQYF. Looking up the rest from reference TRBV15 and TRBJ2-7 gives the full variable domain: DAMVIQNPRYQVTQFGKPVTLSCSQTLNHNVMYWYQQKSSQAPKLLFHYYDKDFNNEADTPDNFQSRRPNTSFCFLDIRSPGLGDTAMYLCATSRDRELIYEQYFGPGTRLTVT.

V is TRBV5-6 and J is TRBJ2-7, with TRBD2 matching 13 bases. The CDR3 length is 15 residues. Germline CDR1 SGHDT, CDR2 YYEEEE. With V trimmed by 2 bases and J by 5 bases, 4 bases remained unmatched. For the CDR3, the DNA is TGTGCCAGCAGCTTAAGGACTAGCGGGGGTAACGAGCAGTACTTC. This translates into CASSLRTSGGNEQYF. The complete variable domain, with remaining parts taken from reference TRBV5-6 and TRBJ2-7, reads DAGVTQSPTHLIKTRGQQVTLRCSPKSGHDTVSWYQQALGQGPQFIFQYYEEEERQRGNFPDRFSGHQFPNYSSELNVNALLLGDSALYLCASSLRTSGGNEQYFGPGTRLTVT.

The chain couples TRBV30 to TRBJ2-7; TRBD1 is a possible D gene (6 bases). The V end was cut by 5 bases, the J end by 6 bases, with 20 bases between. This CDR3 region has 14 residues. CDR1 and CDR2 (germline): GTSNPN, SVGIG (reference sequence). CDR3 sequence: CAWAPAFIRGEQYF. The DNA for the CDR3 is TGTGCCTGGGCTCCAGCGTTTATCAGGGGCGAGCAGTACTTC.

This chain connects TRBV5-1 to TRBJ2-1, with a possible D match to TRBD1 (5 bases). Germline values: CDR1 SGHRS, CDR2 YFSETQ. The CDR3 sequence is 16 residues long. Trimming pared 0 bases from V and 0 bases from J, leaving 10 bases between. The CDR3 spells CASSLGDSSSYNEQFF. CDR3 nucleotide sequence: TGCGCCAGCAGCTTGGGCGACAGTAGCTCCTACAATGAGCAGTTCTTC.

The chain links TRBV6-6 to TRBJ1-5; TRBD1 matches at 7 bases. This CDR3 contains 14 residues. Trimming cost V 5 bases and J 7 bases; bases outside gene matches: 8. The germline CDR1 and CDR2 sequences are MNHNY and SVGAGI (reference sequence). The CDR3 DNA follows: TGTGCCAGCAGTCCGGGGACAGCGTTACAGCCCCAGCATTTT. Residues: CASSPGTALQPQHF.